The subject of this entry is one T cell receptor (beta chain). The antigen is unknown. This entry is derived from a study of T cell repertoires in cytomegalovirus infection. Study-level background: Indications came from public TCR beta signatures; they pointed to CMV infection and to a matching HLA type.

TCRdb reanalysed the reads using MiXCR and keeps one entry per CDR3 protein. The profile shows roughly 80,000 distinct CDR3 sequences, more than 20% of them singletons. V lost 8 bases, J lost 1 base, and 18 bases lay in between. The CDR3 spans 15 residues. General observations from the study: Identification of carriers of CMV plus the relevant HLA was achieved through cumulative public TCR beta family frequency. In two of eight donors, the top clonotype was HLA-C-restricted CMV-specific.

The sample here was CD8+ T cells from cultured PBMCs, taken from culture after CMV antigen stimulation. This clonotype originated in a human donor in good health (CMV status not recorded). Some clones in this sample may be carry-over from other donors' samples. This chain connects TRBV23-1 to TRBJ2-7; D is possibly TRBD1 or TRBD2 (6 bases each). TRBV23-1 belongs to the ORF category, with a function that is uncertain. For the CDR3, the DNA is TGCGCCAGCGGGACGTGGGGGGCGCCTTCCTACGAGCAGTACTTC. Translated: CASGTWGAPSYEQYF.